The 17 T cell receptor beta chains given below trace back to one sample, sequenced in a study of identical twins. From the 5' RACE reads, TCRdb called clonotypes with MiXCR, one entry per CDR3 protein. The table lists around 250,000 distinct CDR3 sequences, over 9.5% of them singletons. The data were also submitted as part of a second study, on yellow fever vaccine responses in identical twins.

The sequencing sample was made of memory (CD45RO+) T cells sorted from blood. The receptor set was obtained from a woman between 18 and 30 years old in good health.

This clonotype was seen ten or more times. The chain combines TRBV12-3 or TRBV12-4 with TRBJ2-2; TRBD1 aligns across 12 bases. After removal of 4 bases from V and 5 bases from J, the junction contained 2 bases not matched to a gene. This CDR3 contains 15 residues. The CDR3 sequence: CASSSGQGATGELFF. The CDR3 nucleotides are TGTGCCAGCAGTTCGGGACAGGGGGCGACCGGGGAGCTGTTTTTT.

V gene TRBV4-3 combines with J gene TRBJ1-1; D is unclear. Germline values: CDR1 LGHNA, CDR2 YSLEER. Trimming shortened V by 0 bases and J by 5 bases, and 10 bases separated the two germline ends. This CDR3 is built from 14 residues. The CDR3 coding sequence is TGCGCCAGCAGCCAAGAAACCCTGGGGACTGAAGCTTTCTTT. It is translated as CASSQETLGTEAFF.

There are a few counts of this clonotype. This chain's CDR3 is CASSPSGYTQYF. CDR3 sequence (DNA): TGTGCCAGCAGCCCCTCTGGTTATACGCAGTATTTT. V is TRBV3-1 and J is TRBJ2-3; no firm D call. Germline V gene data show CDR1 as LGHDT and CDR2 as YNNKEL (reference sequence). This CDR3 spans 12 amino acids. Trimming removed 4 bases from V and 7 bases from J, with 9 bases in between.

This clonotype was counted between two and nine times. The J gene is TRBJ2-1, the V gene TRBV7-2, with D perhaps matching TRBD2 (5 bases). Germline V gives CDR1 SGHTA, CDR2 FQGNSA. The CDR3 covers 15 residues. Trimming removed 5 bases at V and 5 bases at J, with 16 bases between. CDR3: CASSPLRVAHNEQFF. CDR3 nucleotides: TGTGCCAGCAGCCCCCTGCGGGTAGCACACAATGAGCAGTTCTTC.

This clonotype has at least ten counts. V gene TRBV10-3 combines with J gene TRBJ2-1; D possibly corresponds to TRBD2 (6 bases). The germline gives CDR1 ENHRY, CDR2 SYGVKD. The CDR3 is made up of 16 amino acids. Trimming shortened V by 8 bases and J by 2 bases, and 19 bases separated the two germline ends. CDR3 bases: TGTGCCATCGGGGACGGAGGGAGTCTAACCTACAATGAGCAGTTCTTC. It specifies CAIGDGGSLTYNEQFF.

This clonotype was found a few times. V and J are TRBV2 and TRBJ2-7, with TRBD2 matching 9 bases. The CDR3 loop spans 10 amino acids. From germline, CDR1 is SNHLY and CDR2 FYNNEI. The CDR3 protein is CAAGGNEQYF. The DNA of the CDR3 is TGTGCTGCGGGGGGGAACGAGCAGTACTTC.

The chain has TRBV6-1 and TRBJ1-1; possible D gene TRBD1, 6 bases. V was pared by 6 bases and J by 8 bases, with 19 bases between. This CDR3 is built from 14 residues. Germline V gene lookup returns CDR1 MNHNS and CDR2 SASEGT. The CDR3 loop is CASSPLGGQREAFF. DNA of the CDR3: TGTGCCAGCAGCCCACTAGGAGGACAGCGAGAAGCTTTCTTT.

The gene calls are TRBV7-9 and TRBJ2-1; 8 nucleotides line up with TRBD2. There are 17 residues in the CDR3. Germline CDR1 and CDR2: SEHNR and FQNEAQ (reference sequence). V trimming: 2 bases; J trimming: 0 bases; junction bases outside the gene matches: 6. The CDR3 reads CASSLSLAGSSYNEQFF. CDR3 nucleotide sequence: TGTGCCAGCAGCTTATCTCTAGCGGGCAGCTCCTACAATGAGCAGTTCTTC.

The sample holds a few counts of this clonotype. The V and J genes are TRBV29-1 and TRBJ1-2; a possible D gene is TRBD1 (6 bases). The V end lost 1 base, the J end lost 0 bases, and 18 bases lay between the germline ends. CDR3 length: 17 residues. CDR1 and CDR2 (germline): SQVTM, ANQGSEA. Here the CDR3 reads CSVEGGFRQASNYGYTF. In DNA, the CDR3 is TGCAGCGTTGAAGGGGGGTTTAGACAGGCCTCTAACTATGGCTACACCTTC.

CDR3 amino acids: CSVETATYEQYF. The CDR3 DNA is TGCAGCGTTGAGACGGCTACCTACGAGCAGTACTTC. The genes are TRBV29-1 and TRBJ2-7; D call uncertain. V lost 3 bases to trimming and J lost 2 bases, with 8 bases between them. In germline, CDR1 is SQVTM, CDR2 ANQGSEA. The CDR3 consists of 12 residues.

The rearrangement links TRBV7-8 to TRBJ2-4; D not resolved. V lost 5 bases, J lost 1 base, and 12 bases lay in between. The CDR3 length is 15 residues. Germline assignment: CDR1 SGHVS and CDR2 FQNEAQ. The CDR3 protein is CASSPELWAKNIQYF. CDR3 coding DNA: TGTGCCAGCAGCCCAGAATTGTGGGCCAAAAACATTCAGTACTTC.

This clonotype has a handful of counts. This rearrangement joins TRBV5-1 to TRBJ1-1, with 8 nucleotides matching TRBD1. The V and J ends lost 3 bases and 3 bases, in that order; junction bases with no gene match: 7. This CDR3 region has 15 residues. Germline assignment: CDR1 SGHRS and CDR2 YFSETQ. The CDR3: CASSWGTGAHTEAFF. CDR3 bases: TGCGCCAGCAGCTGGGGGACAGGCGCACACACTGAAGCTTTCTTT.

In this sample, this clonotype turned up a few times. The chain couples TRBV12-3 or TRBV12-4 to TRBJ2-3; 9 bases are shared with TRBD1. The CDR3 runs to 15 residues. The ends lost 5 bases at V and 2 bases at J; junction bases unmatched: 5. The CDR3 loop is CASSPGDRVTDTQYF. CDR3 DNA sequence: TGTGCCAGCAGTCCTGGGGACAGGGTCACAGATACGCAGTATTTT.

This chain uses TRBV6-5 with TRBJ1-6, with D perhaps TRBD1 (5 bases). V lost 2 bases and J 8 bases, leaving 16 bases between the germline ends. From germline, CDR1 is MNHEY and CDR2 SVGAGI. The CDR3 runs to 16 residues. CDR3 DNA sequence: TGTGCCAGCAGTTACCAAACAGGAGGGACTGATTCACCCCTCCACTTT. Residues: CASSYQTGGTDSPLHF.

This chain joins TRBV30 and TRBJ2-1; D is ambiguous. The CDR3 has 11 amino acids. Germline CDR1 reads GTSNPN; CDR2 reads SVGIG (reference sequence). The CDR3 loop reads CAVLRYNEQFF. DNA of the CDR3: TGTGCAGTCCTGCGGTACAATGAGCAGTTCTTC.

There are a few counts of this clonotype. The rearrangement joins TRBV7-9 to TRBJ1-1, with 7 positions matching TRBD1. Germline-derived CDR1 and CDR2 are SEHNR and FQNEAQ (reference sequence). Losses at the gene ends were 6 bases for V and 3 bases for J; bases not matched to a gene: 7. The CDR3 length is 14 residues. CDR3 loop: CASRSTGKDTEAFF. CDR3 coding DNA: TGTGCCAGCAGGTCGACAGGGAAGGACACTGAAGCTTTCTTT. The variable domain in full, with the rest retrieved from reference TRBV7-9 and TRBJ1-1, is DTGVSQNPRHKITKRGQNVTFRCDPISEHNRLYWYRQTLGQGPEFLTYFQNEAQLEKSRLLSDRFSAERPKGSFSTLEIQRTEQGDSAMYLCASRSTGKDTEAFFGQGTRLTVV.

CDR3 region: CSVQGGTHYGYTF. CDR3 DNA sequence: TGCAGCGTCCAAGGGGGGACACACTATGGCTACACCTTC. This chain uses TRBV29-1 with TRBJ1-2, with D maybe TRBD1 (6 bases). V gave up 6 bases and J gave up 3 bases, with 14 bases separating them. CDR1 and CDR2 (germline): SQVTM, ANQGSEA. The CDR3 runs to 13 residues.